These 4 T cell receptor beta chains originate from one sample sequenced in a study of cytomegalovirus exposure and HLA in healthy donors. PCR used 60 Vbeta primers and 13 Jbeta primers. Profiling relied on immunoSEQ multiplex PCR, and the TCRdb table lists in-frame clones only, not all of them. The table has 150,000 to 200,000 clones, around 62% seen once; the top ten hold around 2.9%. The sequenced material came from PBMCs. All receptors derive from a man aged 35 to 55 in good health and CMV-seronegative.

This clone was counted between two and nine times. This chain connects TRBV2 to TRBJ2-1, with 12 nucleotides matching TRBD2. V lost 6 bases to trimming and J lost 4 bases; unmatched junction nucleotides: 1. The CDR3 consists of 14 residues. Germline-derived CDR1 and CDR2 are SNHLY and FYNNEI. The CDR3 reads CASRTSGGYNEQFF. Here the CDR3 DNA reads TGTGCCAGCAGGACTAGCGGGGGTTACAATGAGCAGTTCTTC.

This clone showed up just a few times. J is TRBJ2-5 and V is TRBV5-1; 11 bases are shared with TRBD1. The junction had 3 bases not matched to a gene; V was cut back by 0 bases and J by 5 bases. The CDR3 runs 15 residues. CDR1 and CDR2 from the germline V gene are SGHRS and YFSETQ. The CDR3 here is CASSLGGQGVETQYF. In nucleotides, the CDR3 is TGCGCCAGCAGCTTGGGGGGACAGGGGGTTGAGACCCAGTACTTC. Full variable domain (remainder filled in from reference TRBV5-1 and TRBJ2-5): KAGVTQTPRYLIKTRGQQVTLSCSPISGHRSVSWYQQTPGQGLQFLFEYFSETQRNKGNFPGRFSGRQFSNSRSEMNVSTLELGDSALYLCASSLGGQGVETQYFGPGTRLLVL.

This chain uses TRBV7-8 with TRBJ1-4; perhaps TRBD1 as D (6 bases). The V end lost 5 bases, the J end lost 4 bases, and 14 bases lay between the germline ends. The CDR3 length is 15 residues. Per the germline V gene, CDR1 is SGHVS and CDR2 is FQNEAQ. In DNA, the CDR3 is TGTGCCAGCAGCACCTTGGGAGGGGGTAATGAAAAACTGTTTTTT. This encodes CASSTLGGGNEKLFF.

V usage is TRBV5-1 and J usage is TRBJ2-3; 10 positions agree with TRBD1. This CDR3 is 15 amino acids long. The V and J ends lost 4 bases and 1 base, in that order; junction bases with no gene match: 3. Looked up from germline, CDR1 is SGHRS and CDR2 is YFSETQ. The CDR3 spells CASSPGTGGTDTQYF. The CDR3 bases are TGCGCCAGCAGCCCCGGGACAGGGGGCACAGATACGCAGTATTTT.